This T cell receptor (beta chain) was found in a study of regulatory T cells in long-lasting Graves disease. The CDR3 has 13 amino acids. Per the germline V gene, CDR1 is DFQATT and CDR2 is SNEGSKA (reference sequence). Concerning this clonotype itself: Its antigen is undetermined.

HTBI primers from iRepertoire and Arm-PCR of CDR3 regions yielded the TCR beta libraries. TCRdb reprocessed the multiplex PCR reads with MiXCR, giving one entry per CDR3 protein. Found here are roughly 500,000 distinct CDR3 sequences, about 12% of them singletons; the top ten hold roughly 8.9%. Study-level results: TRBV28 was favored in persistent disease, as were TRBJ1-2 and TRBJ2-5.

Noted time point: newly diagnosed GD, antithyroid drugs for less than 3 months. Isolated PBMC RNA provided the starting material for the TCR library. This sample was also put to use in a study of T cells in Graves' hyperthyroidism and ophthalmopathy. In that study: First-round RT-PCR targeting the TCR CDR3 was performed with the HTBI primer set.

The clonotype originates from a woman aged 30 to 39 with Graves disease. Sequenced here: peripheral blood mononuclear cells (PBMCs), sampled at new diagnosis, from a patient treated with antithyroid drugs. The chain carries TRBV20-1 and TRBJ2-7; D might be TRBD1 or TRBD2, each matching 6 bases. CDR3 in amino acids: CQGGTKTPYEQYF. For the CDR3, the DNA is TGCCAAGGGGGGACCAAGACCCCCTACGAGCAGTACTTC.